The 18 T cell receptor beta chains reported below all come from one sample, sequenced in a study of long-term antiretroviral therapy in people with HIV. Sequencing used immunoSEQ v3.0 at survey level. Sequenced by immunoSEQ multiplex PCR; TCRdb stores in-frame clones only, minus some. The sample lists tens of thousands of clones; roughly 76% were seen once. This specimen was unsorted PBMCs, taken about 21 months before starting antiretroviral therapy. These receptor sequences come from a woman in her thirties or forties with HIV.

The chain joins TRBV7-9 to TRBJ2-3, with 13 bases lining up with TRBD2. V was pared by 8 bases and J by 8 bases, with 7 bases of the junction left unmatched. CDR3 length equals 14 residues. Germline V lookup: CDR1 SEHNR, CDR2 FQNEAQ (reference sequence). In DNA, the CDR3 is TGTGCCAGCTGGGGGACTAGCGGGGTTCTTACGCAGTATTTT. This gives the protein CASWGTSGVLTQYF.

This clone was seen once. The chain uses TRBV6-1 and TRBJ2-1, with 10 bases identical to TRBD2. Germline V gene data show CDR1 as MNHNS and CDR2 as SASEGT. V was clipped by 5 bases and J by 3 bases; unmatched bases: 4. CDR3 length equals 15 residues. This CDR3 reads CASSSGTSVYNEQFF. DNA for the CDR3: TGTGCCAGCAGTTCCGGGACTAGCGTCTACAATGAGCAGTTCTTC.

This rearrangement joins TRBV4-2 to TRBJ2-5; TRBD1 or TRBD2 may be the D gene (5 bases each). The V end lost 0 bases, the J end lost 4 bases, and 12 bases lay between the germline ends. Germline values: CDR1 LGHNA, CDR2 YNFKEQ. The CDR3 contains 15 residues. DNA for the CDR3: TGTGCCAGCAGCCAAGAAGGTACTAGGGGAGAGACCCAGTACTTC. This gives the protein CASSQEGTRGETQYF.

The genes are TRBV6-5 and TRBJ1-5; 8 bases agree with TRBD1. V dropped 6 bases and J dropped 3; count of bases not matched to a gene: 4. In germline, CDR1 is MNHEY, CDR2 SVGAGI. The CDR3 is 14 residues long. Here the CDR3 DNA reads TGTGCCAGCAGCCCGGGACAGGTCAATCAGCCCCAGCATTTT. Translation gives CASSPGQVNQPQHF.

This clone was counted between two and nine times. This rearrangement joins TRBV5-1 to TRBJ2-1, with TRBD1 as a possible D gene (6 bases). This CDR3 contains 13 residues. The germline V gene encodes CDR1 SGHRS and CDR2 YFSETQ. Deletions cut 2 bases from V and 5 bases from J, with 8 bases between. CDR3 amino acids: CASSFRQDNEQFF. In DNA, the CDR3 is TGCGCCAGCAGCTTCCGACAGGACAATGAGCAGTTCTTC.

The chain has TRBV30 and TRBJ2-1; D gene ambiguous. This CDR3 has 14 residues. The V end was cut by 2 bases, the J end by 0 bases, with 8 bases between. CDR1 and CDR2 (germline): GTSNPN, SVGIG (reference sequence). The CDR3, as DNA: TGTGCCTGGAGTCCTGGTAGCTCCTACAATGAGCAGTTCTTC. As protein: CAWSPGSSYNEQFF.

This chain joins TRBV5-3 and TRBJ2-4; D may be TRBD1 (6 bases). TRBV5-3 is annotated as an ORF whose role is uncertain. The CDR3 is made up of 13 amino acids. V was pared by 8 bases and J by 6 bases, with 15 bases between. CDR3 region: CARTQGIGNIQYF. Here the CDR3 DNA reads TGTGCCAGGACACAGGGTATTGGAAACATTCAGTACTTC.

The CDR3 nucleotides read TGTGCCAGCAGTCTCCACAGTACCCTTAACACTGAAGCTTTCTTT. Its translation is CASSLHSTLNTEAFF. The chain combines TRBV27 with TRBJ1-1; no firm D call. The CDR3 is 15 residues long. Germline-derived CDR1 and CDR2 are MNHEY and SMNVEV (reference sequence). The V end lost 5 bases, the J end lost 2 bases, and 15 bases lay between the germline ends.

The rearrangement joins TRBV14 to TRBJ1-1; the D is unclear. Germline CDR1 reads SGHDN; CDR2 reads FVKESK. The CDR3 consists of 16 residues. V lost 5 bases and J lost 1, with 17 bases in between. The CDR3 nucleotides read TGTGCCAGCAGCGAACATCAGACAAACTGGAACACTGAAGCTTTCTTT. It yields the protein CASSEHQTNWNTEAFF.

The rearrangement joins TRBV6-5 to TRBJ1-1; D is uncertain. CDR3 size: 11 residues. The germline V and J ends were trimmed by 8 bases and 5 bases, with 9 bases remaining between them. Looked up from germline, CDR1 is MNHEY and CDR2 is SVGAGI. CDR3 nucleotide sequence: TGTGCCAGCGCCCGGGGAACTGAAGCTTTCTTT. This gives the protein CASARGTEAFF.

In DNA form, the CDR3 reads TGTGCCAGCTCACCGACGCGCGCGAACACCGGGGAGCTGTTTTTT. This gives the protein CASSPTRANTGELFF. The chain recombines TRBV18 with TRBJ2-2; D not resolved. Deletions cut 3 bases from V and 0 bases from J, with 8 bases between. Germline V gene data show CDR1 as KGHSH and CDR2 as LQKENI. The length of the CDR3 is 15 residues. The entire variable domain, with the rest obtained from reference TRBV18 and TRBJ2-2, is as follows: NAGVMQNPRHLVRRRGQEARLRCSPMKGHSHVYWYRQLPEEGLKFMVYLQKENIIDESGMPKERFSAEFPKEGPSILRIQQVVRGDSAAYFCASSPTRANTGELFFGEGSRLTVL.

The chain joins TRBV5-4 to TRBJ2-7; D perhaps matches TRBD2 (5 bases). V was cut by 0 bases and J by 7 bases, with 17 bases left in between. In germline, CDR1 is SGHNT, CDR2 YYREEE (reference sequence). The CDR3 has 15 amino acids. CDR3 loop: CASSLAARADREQYF. CDR3 DNA: TGTGCCAGCAGCTTGGCAGCGAGGGCCGATCGGGAGCAGTACTTC.

Only one count was recorded for this clone. The rearrangement joins TRBV27 to TRBJ2-7; D uncertain. Trimming cost V 4 bases and J 8 bases, with 21 bases left between them. Germline loops: CDR1 MNHEY, CDR2 SMNVEV (reference sequence). CDR3 length equals 15 residues. In DNA, the CDR3 is TGTGCCAGCAGTTCACGTCCCGGATGGATAGGGAAGCAGTACTTC. Protein sequence: CASSSRPGWIGKQYF.

CDR3 coding DNA: TGTGCCAGCAGCCAAGAAGGGGCTGAGGTTCGGGGCTACACCTTC. Its translation is CASSQEGAEVRGYTF. This chain joins TRBV4-2 and TRBJ1-2; TRBD1 might be the D (5 bases). The V gene lost 0 bases and the J gene lost 8 bases, with 16 bases spanning the gap. Germline V gives CDR1 LGHNA, CDR2 YNFKEQ. The CDR3 contains 15 residues.

In its sample, this clone was seen a few times. The chain links TRBV2 to TRBJ1-5; D gene unclear. With 2 bases removed from V and 8 bases from J, the gap between germline ends came to 7 bases. The germline CDR1 and CDR2 sequences are SNHLY and FYNNEI. There are 12 residues in the CDR3. CDR3 sequence (DNA): TGTGCCAGCAGTGAAACAGTGGAGCCCCAGCATTTT. Amino acids: CASSETVEPQHF.

The chain combines TRBV27 with TRBJ1-5; 10 bases fit TRBD1. Germline assignment: CDR1 MNHEY and CDR2 SMNVEV (reference sequence). CDR3 length: 14 residues. Trimming removed 5 bases from V and 11 bases from J; junction bases left unmatched: 9. DNA of the CDR3: TGTGCCAGCAGTCTCCGGACAGGGGGGGAGGCCCAGCATTTT. Translated, it gives CASSLRTGGEAQHF.

This clone was found a few times. V gene TRBV5-1 combines with J gene TRBJ2-7, with TRBD2 identical over 9 bases. Germline V gene data show CDR1 as SGHRS and CDR2 as YFSETQ. The CDR3 is 14 residues long. Trimming took 2 bases from V and 4 from J; bases not matched to a gene: 4. Written as DNA, the CDR3 is TGCGCCAGCAGCTTCGCGGGGGGGGCTTACGAGCAGTACTTC. Its protein product is CASSFAGGAYEQYF.

Sample share makes this clone medium-sized. The chain carries TRBV7-9 and TRBJ1-2, with D perhaps matching TRBD1 (5 bases). CDR1 and CDR2 (germline): SEHNR, FQNEAQ (reference sequence). CDR3 length: 14 residues. Trimming stripped 1 base from V and 3 bases from J, with 9 bases between. DNA for the CDR3: TGTGCCAGCAGCTTAGAGGGGTCCCACTATGGCTACACCTTC. Its translation is CASSLEGSHYGYTF.